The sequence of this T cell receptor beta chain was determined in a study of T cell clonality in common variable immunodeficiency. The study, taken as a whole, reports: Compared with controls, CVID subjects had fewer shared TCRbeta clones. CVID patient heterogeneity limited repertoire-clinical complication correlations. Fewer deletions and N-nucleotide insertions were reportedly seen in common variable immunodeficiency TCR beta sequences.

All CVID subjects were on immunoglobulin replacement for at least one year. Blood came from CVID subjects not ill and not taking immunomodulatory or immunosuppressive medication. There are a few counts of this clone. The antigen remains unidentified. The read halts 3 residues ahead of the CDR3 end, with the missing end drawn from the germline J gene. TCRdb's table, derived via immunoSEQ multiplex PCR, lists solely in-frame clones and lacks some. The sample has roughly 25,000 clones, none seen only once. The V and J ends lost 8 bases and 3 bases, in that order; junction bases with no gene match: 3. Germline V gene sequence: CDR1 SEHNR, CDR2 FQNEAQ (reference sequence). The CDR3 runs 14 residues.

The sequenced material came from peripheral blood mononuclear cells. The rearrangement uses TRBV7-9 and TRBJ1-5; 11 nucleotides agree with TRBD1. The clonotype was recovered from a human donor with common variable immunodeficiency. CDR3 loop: CASRGQGANQPQHF. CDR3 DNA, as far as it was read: TGTGCCAGCCGTGGACAGGGGGCCAATCAGCCC.